This TCR beta chain was captured by sequencing in a study of blood T cell repertoires in COVID-19. Study overall: Samples representing acute and convalescent COVID-19 were sourced from the United States, Italy and Spain.

The sample holds one count of this clone. V gave up 1 base and J gave up 0 bases, with 19 bases separating them. CDR3 size: 19 residues. Germline CDR1 is SGHAT and CDR2 is FQNNGV. Recruitment covered about two dozen US areas and drew participants whose ages spanned roughly 18 to 100 years. The study counted Cohort 3 donors as recovered given two negative PCRs, clearance, or symptom resolution. Repertoires were generated with immunoSEQ multiplex PCR, while TCRdb's copy carries only in-frame clones and drops some. Of approximately 140,000 clones in the sample, about 86% were seen once. This TCR was recovered from a woman aged 45-60 years who had recovered from COVID-19. This sequence joins TRBV11-2 and TRBJ1-5; a weak D match, TRBD1 (5 bases). Sequenced input: PBMCs or T cells enriched from blood (not recorded which). CDR3 DNA sequence: TGTGCCAGCAGCTTAGCCACAGGATTTGGCGAATATAGCAATCAGCCCCAGCATTTT. Protein: CASSLATGFGEYSNQPQHF.